This T cell receptor (beta chain) was observed in a study of blood T cell repertoires in COVID-19. Profiling relied on immunoSEQ multiplex PCR, and the TCRdb table lists in-frame clones only, not all of them. The data hold 90,000 or so clones, with about 91% observed a single time. The CDR3 sequence is 15 residues long. The trim removed 7 bases at V and 0 bases at J, leaving 6 bases unmatched. Germline CDR1 SGHNT, CDR2 YYREEE (reference sequence). The clonotype comes from a man between 60 and 70 years old with acute or convalescent COVID-19. J is TRBJ2-2 and V is TRBV5-4, with 7 bases identical to TRBD1. Sequencing was performed on peripheral blood. CDR3 amino acids: CASGVDRTNTGELFF. In nucleotides, the CDR3 is TGTGCCAGCGGGGTGGACAGGACGAACACCGGGGAGCTGTTTTTT.